The clone carrying this TCR beta chain was counted a few times. The data were obtained in a study of lymphopenia after photon versus proton radiotherapy. Germline V lookup: CDR1 LGHNA, CDR2 YSLEER. CDR3 size: 16 residues. V lost 0 bases and J lost 7, with 16 bases in between. Only in-frame clones appear in the TCRdb table, and some are missing; sequencing was by immunoSEQ multiplex PCR. The profile shows approximately 25,000 clones, 80% to 85% of them singletons. The rearrangement uses TRBV4-3 and TRBJ1-5; possible D gene TRBD1, 5 bases. This receptor was taken from a woman in her sixties or seventies with pancreatic cancer. The material was peripheral blood, obtained from a patient treated with proton-based radiotherapy. The CDR3 loop is CASSQDLGRTSQPQHF. CDR3 coding DNA: TGCGCCAGCAGCCAAGATCTGGGGCGGACCAGCCAGCCCCAGCATTTT.